This entry describes one T cell receptor (beta chain). This clonotype was seen ten or more times. Its antigen specificity is not known. There are no base qualities to consult, and no much larger clone falls within one base. Ficoll-Paque density gradient centrifugation was used to isolate PBMCs. The data originate from a study of T-cell memory formation after mild COVID-19 (dated by TCRdb to the early 2020s). Regarding the study in general: Most TCR sequence clusters were specific to one of the two donors. In two donors, T-cell clones that expanded and contracted after mild COVID-19 were followed by sequencing TCRalpha and TCRbeta repertoires longitudinally. The cohort comprised two young, previously healthy adult volunteers, one female and one male. General findings and caveats noted by the study authors: Only a couple of mild cases were covered by the study, and larger cohorts that include severe cases with pre-infection samples were considered necessary. Contracting CD4+ clones appeared mostly in the CM and EM memory subsets, whereas CD8+ clones were enriched in EMRA. Balanced CD4/CD8 phenotypes were observed for clones contracting from day 15 to 85, whereas a bias towards CD4+ was observed for a second wave of clones expanding from day 15 to 37. The detection of some responding clones in pre-infection memory suggests that pre-existing cross-reactive memory T cells joined the SARS-CoV-2 response. SARS-CoV-2 specificity was not confirmed for the second-wave clones peaking on day 37.

Its CDR3 holds 13 amino acids, cysteine through phenylalanine. The sequence is cut down to CDR3 DNA, 39 bases in frame from base 1. The germline V gene provides CDR1 SGHTA and CDR2 FQGTGA. Germline trimming amounts to 3 bases on V and 7 bases on J, with 5 as the count of junction bases outside the gene matches. The sequencer was an Illumina NovaSeq 6000. cDNA libraries for TCRalpha and TCRbeta were prepared by 5'RACE using constant-segment primers, with sample barcodes and unique molecular identifiers added. RNA was extracted from every sample with Trizol reagent. Amplification of the libraries took two PCR steps, and the second step added a second sample barcode plus Illumina TruSeq adapters. The libraries were sequenced on an Illumina NovaSeq using 2 x 150 bp paired-end reads. Per the source publication's procedure: The reads were demultiplexed and collapsed into UMI-guided consensus sequences using migec v1.2.7. Using mixcr v2.1.11, UMI consensuses were aligned to TRA and TRB V and J templates and then assembled into clonotypes. A clonotype was counted as expanded or contracted only if both edgeR and NoisET called the change significant, with noise models trained on biological replicates. For edgeR calls, a false discovery rate-adjusted p below 0.01 and a log2 fold-change threshold of 1 were applied. As an exploratory analysis of dynamics, PCA with hierarchical clustering was applied to max-normalized trajectories of the 1000 most abundant clonotypes. Separately sequenced CD4+ and CD8+ repertoires were used to assign the CD4 or CD8 phenotype of responding clones. The raw public data were reprocessed by TCRdb itself: fastp quality trimming at Q25, MiXCR clonotype calling, in-frame beta chains only. All rows with the same CDR3 protein become a single entry with the most common DNA and genes. TCRdb's processing, not the authors', yielded these V and J calls. Recorded for this sample are roughly 500,000 distinct CDR3 sequences; roughly 21% of them occurred a single time. The ten largest clonotypes hold under 15% of the sample.

The chain joins TRBV7-3 to TRBJ2-5; 7 bases in the junction line up with TRBD2. The specimen was PBMCs or a T cell subset sorted from them (not recorded which). The source of this sequence is an adult woman who had mild COVID-19 (a few samples of this study predate the infection). The sample titles of this study are shuffled in the database, so cell type and time point are left out; the donor was told from shared clones. The base sequence is TGTGCCAGCAGCTTTGGACTAGGAGGGACCCAGTACTTC. This sequence encodes CASSFGLGGTQYF.